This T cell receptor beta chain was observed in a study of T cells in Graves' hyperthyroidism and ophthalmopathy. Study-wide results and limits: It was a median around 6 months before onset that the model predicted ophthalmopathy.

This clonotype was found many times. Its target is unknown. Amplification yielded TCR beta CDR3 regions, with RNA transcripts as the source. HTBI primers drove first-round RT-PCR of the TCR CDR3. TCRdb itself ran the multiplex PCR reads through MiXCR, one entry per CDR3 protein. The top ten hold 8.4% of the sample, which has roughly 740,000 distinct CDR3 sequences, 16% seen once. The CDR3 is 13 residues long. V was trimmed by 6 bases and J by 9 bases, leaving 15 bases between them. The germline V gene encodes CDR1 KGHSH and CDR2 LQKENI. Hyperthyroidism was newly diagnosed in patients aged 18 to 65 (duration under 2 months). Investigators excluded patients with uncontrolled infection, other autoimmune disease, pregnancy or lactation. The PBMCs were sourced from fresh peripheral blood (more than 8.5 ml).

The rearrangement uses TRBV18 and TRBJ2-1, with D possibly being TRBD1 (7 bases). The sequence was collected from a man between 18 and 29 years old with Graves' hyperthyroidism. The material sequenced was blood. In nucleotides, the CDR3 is TGTGCCAGCTCTGGGCAGGGGGGCGGTGAGCAGTTCTTC. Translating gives CASSGQGGGEQFF.